Shown below are 12 T cell receptor beta chains from a single sample sequenced in a study of OX40 agonist ivuxolimab in advanced cancers. Here immunoSEQ multiplex PCR was the method, and the copy in TCRdb shows in-frame clones only, minus some. The sample lists 80,000 to 100,000 clones; 80% to 90% were seen once. The sample here was CD4+ or CD8+ T cells sorted from blood, taken in a trial of the OX40 agonist ivuxolimab. These receptors came from an adult with an advanced solid tumor such as melanoma, head and neck, liver or kidney cancer.

This clone was seen only once. This chain links TRBV4-1 with TRBJ2-3; D is unresolved. V dropped 0 bases and J dropped 7 bases, with 5 bases sitting between them. CDR1 is MGHRA and CDR2 is YSYEKL in the germline V gene. This CDR3 region has 12 residues. This CDR3 reads CASSQDVYTQYF. In nucleotides, the CDR3 is TGCGCCAGCAGCCAAGATGTGTATACGCAGTATTTT.

The chain employs TRBV7-3 and TRBJ2-2; 10 bases are shared with TRBD1. This CDR3 is built from 16 residues. The V segment lost 10 bases and the J segment 6 bases; nucleotides outside the gene matches: 14. Germline values: CDR1 SGHTA, CDR2 FQGTGA. In DNA form, the CDR3 reads TGTGCCACCCAACCGGGACAGGGGTTTATGGCCGGGGAGCTGTTTTTT. Residues: CATQPGQGFMAGELFF.

This chain joins TRBV11-3 and TRBJ2-7, with D possibly being TRBD1 (6 bases). Per the germline V gene, CDR1 is SGHNT and CDR2 is YENEEA. V lost 5 bases and J lost 6, with 14 bases in between. This CDR3 comprises 13 residues. The CDR3 coding sequence is TGTGCCAGCAGCCCCCCAGGACAGCCCGAGCAGTACTTC. Translating gives CASSPPGQPEQYF.

Concerning this clone: One end of the junction is discordant with germline, which a read error may explain. The CDR3 region is CASSPPAGAQDF. The CDR3 coding sequence is TGTGCCAGCTCACCACCCGCAGGGGCCCAGGATTTT. V is TRBV18 and J is TRBJ1-3; TRBD1 might be the D (6 bases). Germline V lookup: CDR1 KGHSH, CDR2 LQKENI. The CDR3 runs to 12 residues. The variable domain in full, with the rest retrieved from reference TRBV18 and TRBJ1-3, is NAGVMQNPRHLVRRRGQEARLRCSPMKGHSHVYWYRQLPEEGLKFMVYLQKENIIDESGMPKERFSAEFPKEGPSILRIQQVVRGDSAAYFCASSPPAGAQDFGEGSWLTVV.

The J gene is TRBJ1-3, the V gene TRBV19, with D unclear. V lost 0 bases and J 5 bases, leaving 11 bases between the germline ends. CDR1 and CDR2 (germline): LNHDA, SQIVND (reference sequence). CDR3 length: 15 amino acids. The CDR3 DNA is TGTGCCAGTAGTATAGAACACAGTCTTCGAAACACCATATATTTT. Translating it yields CASSIEHSLRNTIYF.

This clone has just one count. V gene TRBV13 combines with J gene TRBJ1-1, with TRBD1 matching over 8 bases. The CDR3 covers 17 residues. Germline CDR1 is PRHDT and CDR2 is FYEKMQ (reference sequence). The J segment lost 5 bases and the V segment lost 1 base, leaving 12 bases of the junction unmatched. The CDR3 protein is CASSLVFRAGGFTEAFF. CDR3 bases: TGTGCCAGCAGCTTAGTCTTCCGGGCAGGGGGCTTTACTGAAGCTTTCTTT.

The chain carries TRBV2 and TRBJ2-2, with TRBD2 matching over 7 bases. The CDR3 sequence is 15 residues long. The V and J ends lost 8 bases and 5 bases, in that order; junction bases with no gene match: 11. Looked up from germline, CDR1 is SNHLY and CDR2 is FYNNEI. The CDR3, as DNA: TGTGCCAGCCACCCCGGGGGAGGGATAACCGGGGAGCTGTTTTTT. Translation: CASHPGGGITGELFF. Together with reference TRBV2 and TRBJ2-2, the CDR3 gives the full variable domain: EPEVTQTPSHQVTQMGQEVILRCVPISNHLYFYWYRQILGQKVEFLVSFYNNEISEKSEIFDDQFSVERPDGSNFTLKIRSTKLEDSAMYFCASHPGGGITGELFFGEGSRLTVL.

The chain employs TRBV27 and TRBJ2-7; the D gene is possibly TRBD1 (6 bases). Trimming pared 9 bases from V and 0 bases from J, leaving 30 bases between. Germline CDR1 and CDR2: MNHEY and SMNVEV (reference sequence). CDR3 length equals 19 residues. CDR3 sequence: CARAQKRRGQSPTSYEQYF. CDR3 nucleotide sequence: TGTGCCAGAGCGCAGAAACGGAGAGGACAGAGCCCGACCTCCTACGAGCAGTACTTC.

The chain links TRBV30 to TRBJ2-7, with a tentative D call TRBD2 (6 bases). This CDR3 is built from 12 residues. V lost 5 bases and J 0 bases, leaving 8 bases between the germline ends. Germline V gene data show CDR1 as GTSNPN and CDR2 as SVGIG (reference sequence). Written as DNA, the CDR3 is TGTGCCTGGGGGGGGAGCTCCTACGAGCAGTACTTC. Its protein product is CAWGGSSYEQYF. Using reference TRBV30 and TRBJ2-7 for the parts outside the CDR3, the full variable domain is SQTIHQWPATLVQPVGSPLSLECTVEGTSNPNLYWYRQAAGRGLQLLFYSVGIGQISSEVPQNLSASRPQDRQFILSSKKLLLSDSGFYLCAWGGSSYEQYFGPGTRLTVT.

This chain links TRBV15 with TRBJ2-5; 11 nucleotides line up with TRBD2. The J call may be in error: the DNA end matches TRBJ2-7 better. The germline gives CDR1 LNHNV, CDR2 YYDKDF (reference sequence). The CDR3 totals 14 residues. The CDR3 DNA is TGTGCCACCAGTATAACTAGCGGGAGAGTCGAGCAGTACTTC. This sequence encodes CATSITSGRVEQYF.

This chain's CDR3 is CASLEPNQPQHF. In DNA, the CDR3 is TGTGCCAGCCTGGAACCCAATCAGCCCCAGCATTTT. The rearrangement uses TRBV19 and TRBJ1-5; D gene uncertain. From germline, CDR1 is LNHDA and CDR2 SQIVND (reference sequence). V lost 9 bases and J 3 bases, leaving 9 bases between the germline ends. This CDR3 has 12 amino acids.

The rearrangement links TRBV6-6 to TRBJ1-5, with D uncertain. Trimming stripped 2 bases from V and 5 bases from J, with 10 bases between. The CDR3 totals 14 residues. The germline V gene has CDR1 MNHNY and CDR2 SVGAGI (reference sequence). CDR3 nucleotides: TGTGCCAGCAGTTACGAGCTTCCTGATCAGCCCCAGCATTTT. It translates to CASSYELPDQPQHF.